Listed below are T cell receptor beta chains from one sample, sequenced in a study of T-cell reconstitution after alpha-beta-depleted transplantation in children. TCRdb used MiXCR to reprocess the PCR reads, holding one entry per CDR3 protein. The table lists 200,000 or so distinct CDR3 sequences, about 6% of them singletons. The material was PBMCs, obtained before TCRalphabeta/CD19-depleted stem cell transplant. The origin of the receptors is a girl less than two years old with combined immunodeficiency, due to receive a stem cell transplant. The CDR3 runs from the conserved cysteine through the conserved F or W. A D gene is named only where the DNA matches it firmly. Where a row states a size, it is once, few, many or the class of an expanded clone; other rows omit it.

v_gene: TRBV20-1
abundance: many
j_gene: TRBJ2-2
d_gene: .
CDR3aa: CSAWVTGELFF
CDR3nt: TGCAGTGCCTGGGTTACCGGGGAGCTGTTTTTT

v_gene: TRBV27
abundance: many
j_gene: TRBJ2-7
d_gene: .
CDR3aa: CASSASNSLYEQYF
CDR3nt: TGTGCCAGCAGTGCCTCAAACTCCTTATACGAGCAGTACTTC

v_gene: TRBV5-1
abundance: many
j_gene: TRBJ2-7
d_gene: TRBD2
CDR3aa: CASSGGGYEQYF
CDR3nt: TGCGCCAGCAGCGGGGGGGGTTACGAGCAGTACTTC

v_gene: TRBV20-1
abundance: many
j_gene: TRBJ2-3
d_gene: .
CDR3aa: CSATRGDTQYF
CDR3nt: TGCAGTGCTACTAGAGGGGATACGCAGTATTTT

v_gene: TRBV28
abundance: many
j_gene: TRBJ1-2
d_gene: .
CDR3aa: CASSLDTGMYGYTF
CDR3nt: TGTGCCAGCAGTTTGGATACAGGGATGTATGGCTACACCTTC

v_gene: TRBV7-8
abundance: many
j_gene: TRBJ2-1
d_gene: .
CDR3aa: CASSEGALRNEQFF
CDR3nt: TGTGCCAGCAGCGAAGGGGCTCTACGCAATGAGCAGTTCTTC

v_gene: TRBV24-1
abundance: .
j_gene: TRBJ2-6
d_gene: .
CDR3aa: CATSDLTESGANVLTF
CDR3nt: TGTGCCACCAGTGATTTGACTGAGTCTGGGGCCAACGTCCTGACTTTC

v_gene: TRBV2
abundance: few
j_gene: TRBJ2-1
d_gene: TRBD2
CDR3aa: CASNLAGSYNEQFF
CDR3nt: TGTGCCAGCAATCTAGCGGGCTCCTACAATGAGCAGTTCTTC

v_gene: TRBV7-6
abundance: many
j_gene: TRBJ1-6
d_gene: .
CDR3aa: CASSLAQRGYNSPLHF
CDR3nt: TGTGCCAGCAGCTTAGCACAGAGAGGGTATAATTCACCCCTCCACTTT

v_gene: TRBV29-1
abundance: many
j_gene: TRBJ2-1
d_gene: TRBD1
CDR3aa: CSVEGPTGGAYNEQFF
CDR3nt: TGCAGCGTTGAAGGCCCGACAGGGGGCGCCTACAATGAGCAGTTCTTC

v_gene: TRBV29-1
abundance: many
j_gene: TRBJ2-1
d_gene: .
CDR3aa: CSVDWEWDEQFF
CDR3nt: TGCAGCGTTGATTGGGAGTGGGATGAGCAGTTCTTC

v_gene: TRBV6-5
abundance: many
j_gene: TRBJ2-3
d_gene: .
CDR3aa: CASSYSRDLADTQYF
CDR3nt: TGTGCCAGCAGTTACTCGAGAGACTTGGCAGATACGCAGTATTTT

v_gene: TRBV20-1
abundance: many
j_gene: TRBJ2-3
d_gene: TRBD1
CDR3aa: CSARGQGASTDTQYF
CDR3nt: TGCAGTGCTAGGGGACAGGGGGCCAGCACAGATACGCAGTATTTT

v_gene: TRBV21-1
abundance: many
j_gene: TRBJ1-1
d_gene: .
CDR3aa: CASSKLDREPCRDTEAFF
CDR3nt: TGTGCCAGCAGCAAACTGGACAGGGAACCGTGTCGGGATACTGAAGCTTTCTTT

v_gene: TRBV10-3
abundance: many
j_gene: TRBJ2-1
d_gene: TRBD2
CDR3aa: CAISPSGRDNEQFF
CDR3nt: TGTGCCATCAGCCCTAGCGGGAGGGACAATGAGCAGTTCTTC

v_gene: TRBV12-3/TRBV12-4
abundance: many
j_gene: TRBJ2-3
d_gene: .
CDR3aa: CASSERLADTQYF
CDR3nt: TGTGCCAGCAGTGAGCGGTTGGCAGATACGCAGTATTTT

v_gene: TRBV7-3
abundance: few
j_gene: TRBJ2-1
d_gene: .
CDR3aa: CASSSDHNEQFF
CDR3nt: TGTGCCAGCAGCTCGGACCACAATGAGCAGTTCTTC

v_gene: TRBV20-1
abundance: many
j_gene: TRBJ2-1
d_gene: .
CDR3aa: CSAGVKGSYNEQFF
CDR3nt: TGCAGTGCCGGAGTTAAGGGCTCCTACAATGAGCAGTTCTTC

v_gene: TRBV27
abundance: .
j_gene: TRBJ1-2
d_gene: TRBD1
CDR3aa: CASGGTGSTNYGYTF
CDR3nt: TGTGCCAGCGGAGGGACAGGGTCTACTAACTATGGCTACACCTTC

v_gene: TRBV5-1
abundance: many
j_gene: TRBJ2-5
d_gene: .
CDR3aa: CASSLYGVQETQYF
CDR3nt: TGCGCCAGCAGCTTGTACGGGGTCCAAGAGACCCAGTACTTC

v_gene: TRBV20-1
abundance: many
j_gene: TRBJ2-1
d_gene: TRBD2
CDR3aa: CSARDSEGGPWNEQFF
CDR3nt: TGCAGTGCTAGAGATTCTGAGGGAGGGCCTTGGAATGAGCAGTTCTTC

v_gene: TRBV7-2
abundance: few
j_gene: TRBJ2-3
d_gene: .
CDR3aa: CASSLRRVAGDTQYF
CDR3nt: TGTGCCAGCAGCTTACGCCGAGTAGCAGGGGATACGCAGTATTTT

v_gene: TRBV24-1
abundance: few
j_gene: TRBJ2-1
d_gene: .
CDR3aa: CATSDHLGANEQFF
CDR3nt: TGTGCCACCAGTGATCATTTGGGGGCCAATGAGCAGTTCTTC

v_gene: TRBV7-2
abundance: few
j_gene: TRBJ1-2
d_gene: .
CDR3aa: CASSPGPGDGYTF
CDR3nt: TGTGCCAGCAGCCCTGGGCCGGGGGATGGCTACACCTTC

v_gene: TRBV24-1
abundance: many
j_gene: TRBJ1-2
d_gene: .
CDR3aa: CATSDFTGNYGYTF
CDR3nt: TGTGCCACCAGTGATTTTACAGGGAACTATGGCTACACCTTC

v_gene: TRBV20-1
abundance: many
j_gene: TRBJ2-5
d_gene: TRBD2
CDR3aa: CSASNPGLAVEEEETQYF
CDR3nt: TGCAGTGCTAGTAATCCGGGACTAGCGGTTGAGGAGGAAGAGACCCAGTACTTC

v_gene: TRBV19
abundance: many
j_gene: TRBJ2-3
d_gene: .
CDR3aa: CASSILGAVKDTQYF
CDR3nt: TGTGCCAGTAGTATACTTGGGGCGGTCAAAGATACGCAGTATTTT

v_gene: TRBV30
abundance: many
j_gene: TRBJ1-1
d_gene: .
CDR3aa: CAWSTSRGNTEAFF
CDR3nt: TGTGCCTGGAGTACATCCAGGGGAAACACTGAAGCTTTCTTT

v_gene: TRBV4-1
abundance: many
j_gene: TRBJ2-5
d_gene: TRBD2
CDR3aa: CASSPLAGGPVETQYF
CDR3nt: TGCGCCAGCAGCCCTCTAGCGGGAGGGCCTGTAGAGACCCAGTACTTC

v_gene: TRBV27
abundance: many
j_gene: TRBJ2-7
d_gene: .
CDR3aa: CASRYGSGHEQYF
CDR3nt: TGTGCCAGCAGATACGGCAGCGGGCACGAGCAGTACTTC

v_gene: TRBV10-3
abundance: many
j_gene: TRBJ2-1
d_gene: TRBD1
CDR3aa: CAISEPGTVHNEQFF
CDR3nt: TGTGCCATCAGTGAGCCCGGGACAGTCCACAATGAGCAGTTCTTC

v_gene: TRBV19
abundance: many
j_gene: TRBJ2-7
d_gene: .
CDR3aa: CASSISSGYYEQYF
CDR3nt: TGTGCCAGTAGTATATCTTCGGGATACTACGAGCAGTACTTC

v_gene: TRBV5-6
abundance: many
j_gene: TRBJ2-5
d_gene: TRBD2
CDR3aa: CASSLLPTGTSGQETQYF
CDR3nt: TGTGCCAGCAGCTTGTTGCCTACCGGGACTAGCGGCCAAGAGACCCAGTACTTC

v_gene: TRBV5-1
abundance: .
j_gene: TRBJ1-2
d_gene: .
CDR3aa: CASSLMEGGQGGGYTF
CDR3nt: TGCGCCAGCAGCTTGATGGAGGGGGGACAAGGAGGTGGCTACACCTTC

v_gene: TRBV4-3
abundance: many
j_gene: TRBJ2-1
d_gene: TRBD2
CDR3aa: CASSYRTGTSGEQFF
CDR3nt: TGCGCCAGCAGCTACCGGACCGGGACTAGCGGTGAGCAGTTCTTC

v_gene: TRBV2
abundance: many
j_gene: TRBJ2-1
d_gene: .
CDR3aa: CASNEMNTFSYNEQFF
CDR3nt: TGTGCCAGCAACGAGATGAACACCTTCTCCTACAATGAGCAGTTCTTC

v_gene: TRBV6-2/TRBV6-3
abundance: many
j_gene: TRBJ1-2
d_gene: .
CDR3aa: CASSSGWTAQDYGYTF
CDR3nt: TGTGCCAGCAGTTCCGGATGGACAGCTCAGGACTATGGCTACACCTTC

v_gene: TRBV2
abundance: few
j_gene: TRBJ2-5
d_gene: .
CDR3aa: CAGKRGGQETQYF
CDR3nt: TGTGCCGGGAAAAGGGGTGGACAAGAGACCCAGTACTTC

v_gene: TRBV5-6
abundance: few
j_gene: TRBJ1-4
d_gene: .
CDR3aa: CASSFAAVEKLFF
CDR3nt: TGTGCCAGCAGCTTCGCCGCCGTTGAAAAACTGTTTTTT

v_gene: TRBV4-1
abundance: many
j_gene: TRBJ2-7
d_gene: TRBD2
CDR3aa: CASSQNSGSTYEQYF
CDR3nt: TGCGCCAGCAGCCAGAATAGCGGGAGTACTTACGAGCAGTACTTC

v_gene: TRBV5-6
abundance: many
j_gene: TRBJ2-1
d_gene: TRBD2
CDR3aa: CASSPGRWGGYNEQFF
CDR3nt: TGTGCCAGCAGCCCGGGTCGATGGGGGGGTTACAATGAGCAGTTCTTC

v_gene: TRBV29-1
abundance: many
j_gene: TRBJ2-3
d_gene: .
CDR3aa: CSVAGFAFTDTQYF
CDR3nt: TGCAGCGTTGCGGGGTTTGCCTTCACAGATACGCAGTATTTT

v_gene: TRBV20-1
abundance: many
j_gene: TRBJ1-1
d_gene: .
CDR3aa: CSARDRRVDEAFF
CDR3nt: TGCAGTGCTAGAGATCGGAGGGTCGACGAAGCTTTCTTT

v_gene: TRBV24-1
abundance: many
j_gene: TRBJ2-5
d_gene: .
CDR3aa: CATSAFGGGVQETQYF
CDR3nt: TGTGCCACCAGTGCCTTTGGGGGGGGCGTCCAAGAGACCCAGTACTTC

v_gene: TRBV7-8
abundance: many
j_gene: TRBJ2-4
d_gene: .
CDR3aa: CASSPPRVGQIINIQYF
CDR3nt: TGTGCCAGCAGCCCACCTAGGGTCGGACAGATAATAAACATTCAGTACTTC

v_gene: TRBV20-1
abundance: .
j_gene: TRBJ2-7
d_gene: .
CDR3aa: CSAPTGIMAYEQYF
CDR3nt: TGCAGTGCACCCACAGGGATAATGGCCTACGAGCAGTACTTC

v_gene: TRBV12-3/TRBV12-4
abundance: many
j_gene: TRBJ2-1
d_gene: TRBD1
CDR3aa: CASSPTGGSVDNEQFF
CDR3nt: TGTGCCAGCAGTCCGACAGGGGGTTCGGTCGACAATGAGCAGTTCTTC

v_gene: TRBV15
abundance: .
j_gene: TRBJ1-2
d_gene: TRBD1
CDR3aa: CATSGARQGNYGYTF
CDR3nt: TGTGCCACCAGCGGAGCGAGACAGGGCAACTATGGCTACACCTTC

v_gene: TRBV27
abundance: many
j_gene: TRBJ1-1
d_gene: TRBD1
CDR3aa: CASGPTGGSTEAFF
CDR3nt: TGTGCCAGCGGGCCGACAGGGGGGAGTACTGAAGCTTTCTTT

v_gene: TRBV6-2/TRBV6-3
abundance: many
j_gene: TRBJ1-4
d_gene: TRBD1
CDR3aa: CASRTQGIYEKLFF
CDR3nt: TGTGCCAGCAGAACACAGGGGATTTATGAAAAACTGTTTTTT

v_gene: TRBV25-1
abundance: many
j_gene: TRBJ1-2
d_gene: .
CDR3aa: CASSEAGFYGYTF
CDR3nt: TGTGCCAGCAGTGAGGCGGGATTCTATGGCTACACCTTC

v_gene: TRBV19
abundance: many
j_gene: TRBJ2-1
d_gene: .
CDR3aa: CASSIGRQGGFYNEQFF
CDR3nt: TGTGCCAGTAGTATAGGAAGGCAGGGGGGCTTTTACAATGAGCAGTTCTTC

v_gene: TRBV7-8
abundance: few
j_gene: TRBJ1-2
d_gene: .
CDR3aa: CASSLGTALHYGYTF
CDR3nt: TGTGCCAGCAGCTTGGGGACCGCCTTGCACTATGGCTACACCTTC